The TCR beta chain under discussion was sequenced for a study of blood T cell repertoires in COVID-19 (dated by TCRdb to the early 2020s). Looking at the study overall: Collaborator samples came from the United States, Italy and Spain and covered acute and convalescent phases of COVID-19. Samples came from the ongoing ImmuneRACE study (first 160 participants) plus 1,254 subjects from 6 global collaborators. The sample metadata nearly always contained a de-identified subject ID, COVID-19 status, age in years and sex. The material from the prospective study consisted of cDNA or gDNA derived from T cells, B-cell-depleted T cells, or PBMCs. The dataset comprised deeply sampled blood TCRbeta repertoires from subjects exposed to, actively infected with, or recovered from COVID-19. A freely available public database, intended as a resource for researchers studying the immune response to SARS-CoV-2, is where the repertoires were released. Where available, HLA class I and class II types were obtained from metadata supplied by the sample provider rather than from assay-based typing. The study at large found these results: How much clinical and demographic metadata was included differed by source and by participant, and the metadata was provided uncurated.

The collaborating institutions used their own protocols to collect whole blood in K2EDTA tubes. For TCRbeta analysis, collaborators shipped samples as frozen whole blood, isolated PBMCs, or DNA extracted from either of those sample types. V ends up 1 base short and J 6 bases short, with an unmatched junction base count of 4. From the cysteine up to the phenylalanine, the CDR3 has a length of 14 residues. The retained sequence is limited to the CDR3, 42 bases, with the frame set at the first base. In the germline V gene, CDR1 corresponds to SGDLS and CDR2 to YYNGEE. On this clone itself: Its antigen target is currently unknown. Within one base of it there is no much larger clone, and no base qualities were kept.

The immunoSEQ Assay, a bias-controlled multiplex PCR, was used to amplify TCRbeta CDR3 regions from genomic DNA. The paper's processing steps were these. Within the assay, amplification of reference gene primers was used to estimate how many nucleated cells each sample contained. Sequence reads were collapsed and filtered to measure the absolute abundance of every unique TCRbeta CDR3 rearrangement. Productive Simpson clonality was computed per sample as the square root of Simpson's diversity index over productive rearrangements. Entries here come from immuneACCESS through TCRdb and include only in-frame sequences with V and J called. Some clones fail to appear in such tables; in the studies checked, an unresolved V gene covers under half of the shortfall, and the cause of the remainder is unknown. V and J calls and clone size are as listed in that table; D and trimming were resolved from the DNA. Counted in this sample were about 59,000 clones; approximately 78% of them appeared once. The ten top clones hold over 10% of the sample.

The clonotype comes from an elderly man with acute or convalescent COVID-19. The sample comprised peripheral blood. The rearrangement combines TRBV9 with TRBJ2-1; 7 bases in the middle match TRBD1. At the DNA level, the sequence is TGTGCCAGCAGCGTATTGGGGACAGCCAATGAGCAGTTCTTC. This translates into CASSVLGTANEQFF.